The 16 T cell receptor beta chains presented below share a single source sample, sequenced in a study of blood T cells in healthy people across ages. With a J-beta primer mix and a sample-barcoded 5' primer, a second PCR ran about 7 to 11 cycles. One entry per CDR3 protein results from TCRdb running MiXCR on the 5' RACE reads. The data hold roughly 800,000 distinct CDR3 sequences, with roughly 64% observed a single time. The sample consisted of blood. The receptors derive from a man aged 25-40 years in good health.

CDR3 protein: CSVGEGLSYEQYF. The CDR3, as DNA: TGCAGCGTGGGGGAGGGACTATCCTACGAGCAGTACTTC. The chain joins TRBV29-1 to TRBJ2-7; TRBD2 matches 7 bases. CDR1 and CDR2 from the germline V gene are SQVTM and ANQGSEA. The V and J ends lost 6 bases and 1 base, in that order; junction bases with no gene match: 6. This CDR3 is built from 13 residues.

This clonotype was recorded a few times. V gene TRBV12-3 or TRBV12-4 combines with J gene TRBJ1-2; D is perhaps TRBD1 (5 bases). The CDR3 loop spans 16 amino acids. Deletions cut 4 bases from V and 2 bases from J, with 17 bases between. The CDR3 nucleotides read TGTGCCAGCAGTTCCACGTCGGGGGAATTGAACTATGGCTACACCTTC. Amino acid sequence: CASSSTSGELNYGYTF.

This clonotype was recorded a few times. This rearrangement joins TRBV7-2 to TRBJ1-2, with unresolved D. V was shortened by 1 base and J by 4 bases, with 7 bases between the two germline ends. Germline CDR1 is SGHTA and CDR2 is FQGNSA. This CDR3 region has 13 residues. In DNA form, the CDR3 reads TGTGCCAGCAGCTTAGGGTGGGGCTATGGCTACACCTTC. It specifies CASSLGWGYGYTF.

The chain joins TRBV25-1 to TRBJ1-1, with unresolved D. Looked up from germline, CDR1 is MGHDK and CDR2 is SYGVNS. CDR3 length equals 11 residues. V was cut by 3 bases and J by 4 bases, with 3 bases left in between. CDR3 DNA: TGTGCCAGCAGTGAGTTCACTGAAGCTTTCTTT. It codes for CASSEFTEAFF.

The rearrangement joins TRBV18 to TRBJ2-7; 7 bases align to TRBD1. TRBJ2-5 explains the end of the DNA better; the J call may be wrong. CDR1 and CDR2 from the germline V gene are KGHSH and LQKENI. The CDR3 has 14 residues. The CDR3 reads CASSRDRDQETQYF. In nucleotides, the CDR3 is TGTGCCAGCTCCCGCGACAGGGACCAAGAGACCCAGTACTTC.

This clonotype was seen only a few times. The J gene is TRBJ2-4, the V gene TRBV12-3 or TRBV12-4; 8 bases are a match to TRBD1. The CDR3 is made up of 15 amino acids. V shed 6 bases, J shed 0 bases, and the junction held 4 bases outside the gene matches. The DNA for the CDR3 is TGTGCCAGCAGACCGGGACAGGTAGCCAAAAACATTCAGTACTTC. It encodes CASRPGQVAKNIQYF.

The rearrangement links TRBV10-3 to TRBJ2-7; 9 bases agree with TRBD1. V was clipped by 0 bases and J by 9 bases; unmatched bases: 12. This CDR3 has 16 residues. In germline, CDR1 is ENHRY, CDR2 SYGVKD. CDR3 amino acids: CAISESTRDRVTGQYF. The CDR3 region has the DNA TGTGCCATCAGTGAGTCGACTCGGGACAGGGTGACAGGGCAGTACTTC.

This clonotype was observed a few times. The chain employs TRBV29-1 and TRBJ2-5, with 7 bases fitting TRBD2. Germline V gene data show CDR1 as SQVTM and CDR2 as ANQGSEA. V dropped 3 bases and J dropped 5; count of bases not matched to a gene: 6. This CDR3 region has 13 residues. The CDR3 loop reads CSVDRDGGETQYF. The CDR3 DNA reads TGCAGCGTTGACAGGGACGGGGGGGAGACCCAGTACTTC.

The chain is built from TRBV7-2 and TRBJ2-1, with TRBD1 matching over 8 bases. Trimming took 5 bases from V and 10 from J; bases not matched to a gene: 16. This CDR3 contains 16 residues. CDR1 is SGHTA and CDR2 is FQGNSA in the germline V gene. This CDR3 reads CASSPTGTGTSGEQFF. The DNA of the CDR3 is TGTGCCAGCAGCCCAACCGGGACAGGAACTTCTGGCGAGCAGTTCTTC. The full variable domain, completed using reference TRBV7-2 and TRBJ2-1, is GAGVSQSPSNKVTEKGKDVELRCDPISGHTALYWYRQSLGQGLEFLIYFQGNSAPDKSGLPSDRFSAERTGGSVSTLTIQRTQQEDSAVYLCASSPTGTGTSGEQFFGPGTRLTVL.

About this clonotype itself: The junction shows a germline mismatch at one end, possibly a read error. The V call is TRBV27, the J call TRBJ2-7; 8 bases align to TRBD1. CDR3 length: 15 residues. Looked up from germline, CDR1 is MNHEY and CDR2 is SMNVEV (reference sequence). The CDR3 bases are TGTGCCCGCAGTTTGACAGGGGAAATCCCTTACGAGCAGTACTTC. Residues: CARSLTGEIPYEQYF.

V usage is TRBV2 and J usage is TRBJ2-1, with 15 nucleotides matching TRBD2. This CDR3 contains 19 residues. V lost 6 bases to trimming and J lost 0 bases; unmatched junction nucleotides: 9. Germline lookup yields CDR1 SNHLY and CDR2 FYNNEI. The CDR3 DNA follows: TGTGCCAGCAGGGGGACTAGCGGGGGGCCCCCAAGCTCCTACAATGAGCAGTTCTTC. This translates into CASRGTSGGPPSSYNEQFF. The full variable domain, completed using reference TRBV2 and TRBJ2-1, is EPEVTQTPSHQVTQMGQEVILRCVPISNHLYFYWYRQILGQKVEFLVSFYNNEISEKSEIFDDQFSVERPDGSNFTLKIRSTKLEDSAMYFCASRGTSGGPPSSYNEQFFGPGTRLTVL.

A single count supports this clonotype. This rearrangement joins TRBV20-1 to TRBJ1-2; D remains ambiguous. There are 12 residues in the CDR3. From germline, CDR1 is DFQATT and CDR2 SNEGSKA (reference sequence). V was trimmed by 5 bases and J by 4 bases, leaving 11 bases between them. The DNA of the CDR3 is TGCAGTGCTCCAGGAGGCAGCTATGGCTACACCTTC. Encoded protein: CSAPGGSYGYTF.

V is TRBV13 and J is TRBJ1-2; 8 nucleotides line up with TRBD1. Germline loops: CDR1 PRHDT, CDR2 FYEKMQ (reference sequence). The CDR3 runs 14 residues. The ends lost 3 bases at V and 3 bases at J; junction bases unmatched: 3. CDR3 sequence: CASSFGTGHYGYTF. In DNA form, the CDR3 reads TGTGCCAGCAGCTTTGGGACAGGACACTATGGCTACACCTTC.

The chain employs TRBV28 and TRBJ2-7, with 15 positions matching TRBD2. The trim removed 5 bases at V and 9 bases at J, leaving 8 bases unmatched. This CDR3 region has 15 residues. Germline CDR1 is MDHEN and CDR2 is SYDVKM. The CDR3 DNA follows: TGTGCCAGCAGTCAACCGGGACTAGCGGGAGGCGGGCAGTACTTC. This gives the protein CASSQPGLAGGGQYF.

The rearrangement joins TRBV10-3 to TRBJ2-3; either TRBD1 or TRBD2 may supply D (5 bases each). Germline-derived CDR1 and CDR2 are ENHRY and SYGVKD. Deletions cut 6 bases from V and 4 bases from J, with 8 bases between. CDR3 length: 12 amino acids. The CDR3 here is CAIRGEPDTQYF. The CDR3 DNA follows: TGTGCCATCAGGGGGGAGCCAGATACGCAGTATTTT.

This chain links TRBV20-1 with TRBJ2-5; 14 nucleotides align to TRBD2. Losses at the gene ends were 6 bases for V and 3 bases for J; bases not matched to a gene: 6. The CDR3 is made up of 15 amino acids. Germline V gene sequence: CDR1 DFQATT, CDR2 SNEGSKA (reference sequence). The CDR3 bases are TGCAGTGCCTTAAGACTAGCGGGAGGGAAAGAGACCCAGTACTTC. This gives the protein CSALRLAGGKETQYF.